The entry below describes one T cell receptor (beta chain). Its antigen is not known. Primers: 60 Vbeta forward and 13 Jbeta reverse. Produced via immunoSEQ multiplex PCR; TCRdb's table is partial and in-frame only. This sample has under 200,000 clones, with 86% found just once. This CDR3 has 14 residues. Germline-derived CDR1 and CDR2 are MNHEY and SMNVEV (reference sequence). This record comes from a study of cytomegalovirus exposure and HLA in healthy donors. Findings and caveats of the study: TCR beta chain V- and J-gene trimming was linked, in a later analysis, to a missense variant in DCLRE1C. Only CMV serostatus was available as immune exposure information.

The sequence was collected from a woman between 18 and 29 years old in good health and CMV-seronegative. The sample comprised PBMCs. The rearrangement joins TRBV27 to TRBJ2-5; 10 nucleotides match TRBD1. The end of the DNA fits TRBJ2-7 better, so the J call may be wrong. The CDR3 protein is CASSLGTGVYEQYF. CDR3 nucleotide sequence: TGTGCCAGCAGTTTAGGGACAGGGGTTTACGAGCAGTACTTC.